This T cell receptor (beta chain) is drawn from a study of T cell responses to AZD1222 COVID-19 vaccine. The V end was cut by 0 bases, the J end by 1 base, with 5 bases between. Germline lookup yields CDR1 SGHRS and CDR2 YFSETQ. This CDR3 is 13 amino acids long. Sequencing was performed with immunoSEQ multiplex PCR; in TCRdb, only in-frame clones are kept and a portion is missing. This sample has some 120,000 clones, with 75% to 90% found just once. This TCR came from an adult in good health. The chain uses TRBV5-1 and TRBJ2-7; D is undetermined. Sample: peripheral blood, taken on day 0 of AZD1222 vaccination. CDR3 DNA: TGCGCCAGCAGCTTGGACTGGTCCTACGAGCAGTACTTC. This sequence encodes CASSLDWSYEQYF.